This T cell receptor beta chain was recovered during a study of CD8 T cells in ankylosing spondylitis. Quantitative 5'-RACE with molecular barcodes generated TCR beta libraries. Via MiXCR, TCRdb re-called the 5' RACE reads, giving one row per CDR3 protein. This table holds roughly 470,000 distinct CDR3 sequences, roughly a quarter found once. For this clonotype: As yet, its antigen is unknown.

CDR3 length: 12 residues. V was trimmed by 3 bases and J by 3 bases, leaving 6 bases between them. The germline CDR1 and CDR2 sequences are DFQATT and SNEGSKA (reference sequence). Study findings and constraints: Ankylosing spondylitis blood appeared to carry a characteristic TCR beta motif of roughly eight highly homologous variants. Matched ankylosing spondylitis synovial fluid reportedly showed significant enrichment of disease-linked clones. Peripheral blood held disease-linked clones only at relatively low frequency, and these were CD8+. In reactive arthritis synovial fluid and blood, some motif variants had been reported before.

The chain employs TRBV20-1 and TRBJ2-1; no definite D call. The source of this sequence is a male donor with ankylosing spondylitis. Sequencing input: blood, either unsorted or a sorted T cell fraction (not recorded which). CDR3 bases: TGCAGTGCTAGGAACTTCTACAATGAGCAGTTCTTC. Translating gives CSARNFYNEQFF.